These T cell receptor beta chains were read from a single sample in a study of monozygotic twins with inflammatory bowel disease. TCRdb reanalyzed the 5' RACE reads, giving one entry per CDR3 protein sequence and no DNA. The table for this sample gives 80,000 or so distinct CDR3 sequences. Source material: blood. These receptors originate from a human donor with ulcerative colitis or Crohn's disease, or a healthy co-twin of an affected twin (not recorded which). CDR3s include the opening cysteine and the closing phenylalanine or tryptophan. The listing skips clone size in some rows; elsewhere it reads once, few, many or a size class.

J gene: TRBJ1-2
V gene: TRBV7-2
clone size: -
CDR3 protein: CASSQAAIQGGYGYTF

J gene: TRBJ2-7
V gene: TRBV9
clone size: -
CDR3 protein: CASSGDLGEQYF

J gene: TRBJ2-4
V gene: TRBV4-1
clone size: -
CDR3 protein: CASSPLTGTVKNIQYF

J gene: TRBJ2-7
V gene: TRBV7-8
clone size: -
CDR3 protein: CASSLTGVTYEQYF

J gene: TRBJ1-3
V gene: TRBV5-1
clone size: -
CDR3 protein: CASSSNLQGSSGNTIYF

J gene: TRBJ2-7
V gene: TRBV20-1
clone size: -
CDR3 protein: CSARQGIYEQYF

J gene: TRBJ1-2
V gene: TRBV7-2
clone size: -
CDR3 protein: CASTGGPNYGYTF

J gene: TRBJ1-1
V gene: TRBV20-1
clone size: -
CDR3 protein: CSARIPTRGNTEAFF

J gene: TRBJ1-1
V gene: TRBV6-5
clone size: -
CDR3 protein: CASVRRGRGEAFF

J gene: TRBJ2-5
V gene: TRBV7-9
clone size: -
CDR3 protein: CASSLSGGGTEETQYF

J gene: TRBJ2-7
V gene: TRBV20-1
clone size: -
CDR3 protein: CSASSARTSYEQYF

J gene: TRBJ2-1
V gene: TRBV5-8
clone size: -
CDR3 protein: CASSFRGVVRNEQFF

J gene: TRBJ2-3
V gene: TRBV20-1
clone size: -
CDR3 protein: CSASRDRGTDTQYF

J gene: TRBJ2-1
V gene: TRBV5-1
clone size: -
CDR3 protein: CASSLAFGYNEQFF

J gene: TRBJ2-5
V gene: TRBV7-2
clone size: -
CDR3 protein: CASSLLPSGGEETQYF

J gene: TRBJ1-1
V gene: TRBV9
clone size: -
CDR3 protein: CASGTVNTEAFF

J gene: TRBJ2-5
V gene: TRBV12-3/TRBV12-4
clone size: -
CDR3 protein: CASSYAGQRETQYF

J gene: TRBJ1-6
V gene: TRBV5-1
clone size: -
CDR3 protein: CASSFTGTVNPPLHF

J gene: TRBJ2-2
V gene: TRBV6-1
clone size: -
CDR3 protein: CASTRSGSNTGELFF

J gene: TRBJ2-2
V gene: TRBV5-1
clone size: -
CDR3 protein: CASSWGLAANTGELFF

J gene: TRBJ2-1
V gene: TRBV6-5
clone size: -
CDR3 protein: CASSYSGSGGANEQFF

J gene: TRBJ1-2
V gene: TRBV29-1
clone size: -
CDR3 protein: CSAARGAGGYTF

J gene: TRBJ1-2
V gene: TRBV27
clone size: -
CDR3 protein: CASSSNGRVQGYTF

J gene: TRBJ1-2
V gene: TRBV12-3/TRBV12-4
clone size: -
CDR3 protein: CASSLSGGYGYTF

J gene: TRBJ2-3
V gene: TRBV7-9
clone size: -
CDR3 protein: CASSPRWTTDTQYF

J gene: TRBJ2-3
V gene: TRBV20-1
clone size: -
CDR3 protein: CSAEGRGASDTQYF

J gene: TRBJ2-1
V gene: TRBV10-3
clone size: -
CDR3 protein: CAISESTQQFF

J gene: TRBJ2-3
V gene: TRBV19
clone size: -
CDR3 protein: CASSIARGAYTDTQYF

J gene: TRBJ2-2
V gene: TRBV25-1
clone size: -
CDR3 protein: CASQGLADTGELFF

J gene: TRBJ2-7
V gene: TRBV5-1
clone size: -
CDR3 protein: CASSLGDLSYEQYF

J gene: TRBJ2-1
V gene: TRBV6-5
clone size: -
CDR3 protein: CASSYSFYGGARYNEQFF

J gene: TRBJ2-2
V gene: TRBV5-1
clone size: -
CDR3 protein: CASGWGANTGELFF

J gene: TRBJ1-5
V gene: TRBV5-1
clone size: -
CDR3 protein: CASSLEGIQNQPQHF

J gene: TRBJ2-5
V gene: TRBV5-1
clone size: medium-sized
CDR3 protein: CASSLADAFQETQYF

J gene: TRBJ2-2
V gene: TRBV11-3
clone size: -
CDR3 protein: CASSLDPGATGELFF

J gene: TRBJ2-2
V gene: TRBV19
clone size: -
CDR3 protein: CASSSIAGDTGELFF

J gene: TRBJ1-1
V gene: TRBV3-1
clone size: -
CDR3 protein: CASRLQDGNTEAFF

J gene: TRBJ2-1
V gene: TRBV7-8
clone size: -
CDR3 protein: CASVVGGYNEQFF

J gene: TRBJ1-1
V gene: TRBV7-8
clone size: -
CDR3 protein: CASSPTRAAMNTEAFF

J gene: TRBJ1-2
V gene: TRBV6-6
clone size: -
CDR3 protein: CASSSLRVYGYTF

J gene: TRBJ2-2
V gene: TRBV6-1
clone size: -
CDR3 protein: CASSEVEGPDFRTGELFF

J gene: TRBJ1-5
V gene: TRBV2
clone size: -
CDR3 protein: CASSEQGPNQPQHF

J gene: TRBJ2-2
V gene: TRBV7-6
clone size: -
CDR3 protein: CASSLAGGLDPFGELFF

J gene: TRBJ1-4
V gene: TRBV7-2
clone size: -
CDR3 protein: CASSLGLWTNEKLFF

J gene: TRBJ2-3
V gene: TRBV12-3/TRBV12-4
clone size: -
CDR3 protein: CASSFEGILMRTDTQYF

J gene: TRBJ2-7
V gene: TRBV12-3/TRBV12-4
clone size: -
CDR3 protein: CASSSLRTHTYEQYF

J gene: TRBJ2-1
V gene: TRBV20-1
clone size: -
CDR3 protein: CSAKVAREMDEQFF

J gene: TRBJ1-5
V gene: TRBV20-1
clone size: -
CDR3 protein: CSASQGPSNQPQHF

J gene: TRBJ2-3
V gene: TRBV15
clone size: -
CDR3 protein: CATSRDSSPDTQYF

J gene: TRBJ2-1
V gene: TRBV7-2
clone size: -
CDR3 protein: CASRTLLRAYNEQFF

J gene: TRBJ2-3
V gene: TRBV9
clone size: -
CDR3 protein: CASSYAGGLADTQYF

J gene: TRBJ2-1
V gene: TRBV5-6
clone size: -
CDR3 protein: CASSFGGGNSYNEQFF

J gene: TRBJ2-2
V gene: TRBV25-1
clone size: -
CDR3 protein: CASSESQGPGPVELFF

J gene: TRBJ1-2
V gene: TRBV13
clone size: -
CDR3 protein: CASSRRWSGGYTF

J gene: TRBJ2-3
V gene: TRBV11-2
clone size: -
CDR3 protein: CASSPLGTATPDTQYF

J gene: TRBJ1-1
V gene: TRBV9
clone size: -
CDR3 protein: CASSVGTGANTEAFF